This T cell receptor (beta chain) was sequenced in a study of graft-versus-host responses after intestinal transplantation. Study summary: Among the recipients, all got anti-thymocyte globulin induction and then tacrolimus and steroids for around 3 years.

The repertoire was sequenced with immunoSEQ multiplex PCR; TCRdb's copy has only in-frame clones and lacks some. Of some 130,000 clones in the sample, roughly 95% were seen once. The germline V and J ends were trimmed by 2 bases and 6 bases, with 14 bases remaining between them. Germline loops: CDR1 SEHNR, CDR2 FQNEAQ (reference sequence). The CDR3 totals 15 residues. As concerns this clone: The antigen remains unidentified.

This sequence joins TRBV7-9 and TRBJ2-1; maybe TRBD2 (6 bases). The sample in question was unstimulated CD8+ T cells sorted from spleen or lymph node cells, obtained before intestinal transplant. The clonotype was recovered from a human donor who received an intestinal transplant. Here the CDR3 reads CASSLFPGVTNEQFF. DNA for the CDR3: TGTGCCAGCAGCTTATTCCCGGGGGTCACCAATGAGCAGTTCTTC.